This TCR beta chain was identified during a study of shared clonotypes between healthy human individuals (dated by TCRdb to the early 2020s). General notes on the study: The cohort comprised a couple of women and a few men aged 18 to 49 years. To estimate repertoire size and how much clonotype sharing occurs between individuals, the study deeply sequenced the blood TCR repertoires of 5 or 6 healthy adults. Different laboratories and diverse techniques were used to prepare libraries and sequence TCR repertoires, to increase sequencing depth and limit assay-specific biases. Per donor, leukapheresis produced somewhere between about 0.85 and 9.5 billion PBMCs. Points the paper makes about the study in general: Pairwise subsampling indicated that sequencing depth was expected to affect the degree of clonotype sharing among donors. Because the study included only a small number of donors, the genetic and exposure-history diversity represented was limited. Sampling was restricted to blood, and TCR repertoires in tissue are likely to differ from TCR repertoires in blood.

TCR CDR3 regions were amplified from genomic DNA by multiplex PCR using the deep immunoSEQ assay. Genomic DNA extracted from each cell subset was distributed evenly over all wells of several immunoSEQ 96-well plates, and each plate served as one replicate. For unsorted PBMC, each replicate PCR was loaded with roughly 330 ng genomic DNA, equivalent to about 30,000 T cell genomes. Unsorted PBMC genomic DNA was sequenced across ten immunoSEQ deep assay plates. The purified libraries were quantified using a Qubit 3.0 fluorometer, sized with a Bioanalyzer 2100, and then quantified again using the KAPA Library Quantification kit. A separate single-read 150-cycle Illumina NextSeq 550 flow cell was used to sequence each immunoSEQ 96-well plate. Under the source paper's analysis protocol: Because the immunoSEQ output included only junctional sequences and no quality scores, the filtering could not be the same as the filtering used for full-length reads. To assign V/J genes and CDR3, sequences were annotated against IMGT germline references using PyIR, a Python wrapper for IgBLAST v1.9. Reads with weak V/J assignments (E-value above 1e-6), missing CDR3, stop codons, out-of-frame junctions, or ambiguous translated residues were removed. V3J clonotypes were defined as sequences sharing an identical inferred V gene, J gene, and CDR3 amino acid sequence. Percentage overlap between repertoires was calculated by dividing the number of shared unique clonotypes by the size of the smaller repertoire. Richness of each repertoire was evaluated using RTK rarefaction, the Chao1 estimator, and Recon v2.1 estimates of unobserved clonotypes. The table was pulled from immuneACCESS by TCRdb, which kept in-frame rearrangements only. Such tables lose some clones; where checked, under half of the loss comes from unresolved V genes, and the rest has no known cause. For V, J and clone size, that table is used; D and trimming come from the DNA. For this sample the table gives some 470,000 clones, of which 75% to 85% were detected only once. 13% of the sample belongs to the ten largest clones.

As concerns this clone: Its binding antigen is unknown. Base qualities are not at hand, and no much larger clone is one base apart.

V is trimmed back by 7 bases and J by 2 bases, and the junction contains 9 bases that no gene match accounts for. The CDR3 covers 15 residues, taking in both the cysteine and the phenylalanine. Only the CDR3 region is kept as DNA, spanning 45 bases read in frame from base 1. Looking up the germline V gene (reference sequence) yields CDR1 MNHNY and CDR2 SVGAGI. The donors were healthy, HIV-negative adults with no recently reported acute infections or vaccinations. All donors were Caucasian adults living in Nashville, Tennessee, USA. For unsorted samples, 75 million to 100 million PBMCs were counted and genomic DNA was extracted with the QIAamp DNA Blood Mini kit. Blood was collected by leukapheresis, and PBMCs were isolated by Ficoll-Histopaque density gradient centrifugation and then cryopreserved in liquid nitrogen vapor phase.

The sequence links TRBV6-6 to TRBJ2-5, with TRBD1 matching 8 junction bases. The sequencing input was PBMCs. The receptor comes from a woman between 40 and 55 years old in good health. Some clones in this sample may be carry-over from other donors' samples. The nucleotide sequence is TGTGCCAGCACGCTAGGACAGGGAGGACAAGAGACCCAGTACTTC. This yields the protein CASTLGQGGQETQYF.